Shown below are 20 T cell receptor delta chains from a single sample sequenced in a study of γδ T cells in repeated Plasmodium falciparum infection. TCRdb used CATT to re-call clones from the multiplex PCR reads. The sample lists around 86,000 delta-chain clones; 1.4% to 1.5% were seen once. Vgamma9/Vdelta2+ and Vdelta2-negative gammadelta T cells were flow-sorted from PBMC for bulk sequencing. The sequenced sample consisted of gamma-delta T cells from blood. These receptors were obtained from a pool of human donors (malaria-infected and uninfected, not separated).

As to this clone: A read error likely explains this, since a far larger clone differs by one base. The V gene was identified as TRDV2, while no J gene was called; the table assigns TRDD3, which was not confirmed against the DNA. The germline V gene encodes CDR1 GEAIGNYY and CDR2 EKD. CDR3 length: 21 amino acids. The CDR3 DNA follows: TGTGCCTGTGACAGCGTACTGGGGGATATCCCATCCTCCTGGGACACCCGACAGATGTTCTTC. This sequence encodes CACDSVLGDIPSSWDTRQMFF.

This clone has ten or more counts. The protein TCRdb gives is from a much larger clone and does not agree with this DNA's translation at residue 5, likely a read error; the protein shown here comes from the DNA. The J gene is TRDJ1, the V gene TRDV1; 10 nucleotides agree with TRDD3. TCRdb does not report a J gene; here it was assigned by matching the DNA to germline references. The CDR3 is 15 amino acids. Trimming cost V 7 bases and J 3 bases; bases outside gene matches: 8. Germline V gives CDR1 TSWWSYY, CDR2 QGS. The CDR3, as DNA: TGTGCTCTTGTCCCCGACTGGGGGATTCCCGATAAACTCATCTTT. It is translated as CALVPDWGIPDKLIF.

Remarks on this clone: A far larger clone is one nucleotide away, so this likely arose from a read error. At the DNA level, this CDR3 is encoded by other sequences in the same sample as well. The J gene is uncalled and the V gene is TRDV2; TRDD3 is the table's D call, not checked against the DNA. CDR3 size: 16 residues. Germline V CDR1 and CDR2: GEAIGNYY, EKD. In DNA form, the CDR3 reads TGTGCCTGTGACACGATCTATGGGGGATACGCCGATAAACTCATCTTC. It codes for CACDTIYGGYADKLIF.

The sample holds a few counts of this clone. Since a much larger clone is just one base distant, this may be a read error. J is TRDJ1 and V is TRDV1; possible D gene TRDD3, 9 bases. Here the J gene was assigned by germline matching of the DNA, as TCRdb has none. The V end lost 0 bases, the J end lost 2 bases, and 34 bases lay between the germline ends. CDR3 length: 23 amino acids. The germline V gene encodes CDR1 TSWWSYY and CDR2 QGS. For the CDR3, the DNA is TGTGCTCTTGGGGAACTTTCGCCCCTTCCTAAGTTTTGGGTGGGGGATAGAACCGATAAACTCATCTTT. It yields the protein CALGELSPLPKFWVGDRTDKLIF.

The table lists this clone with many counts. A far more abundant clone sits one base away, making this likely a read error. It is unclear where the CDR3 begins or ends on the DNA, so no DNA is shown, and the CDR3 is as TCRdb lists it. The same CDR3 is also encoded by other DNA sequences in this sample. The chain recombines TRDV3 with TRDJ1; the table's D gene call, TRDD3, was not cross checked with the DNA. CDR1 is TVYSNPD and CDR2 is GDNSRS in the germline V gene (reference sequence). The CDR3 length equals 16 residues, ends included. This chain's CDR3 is CAFSTTVAGGSDKLIF.

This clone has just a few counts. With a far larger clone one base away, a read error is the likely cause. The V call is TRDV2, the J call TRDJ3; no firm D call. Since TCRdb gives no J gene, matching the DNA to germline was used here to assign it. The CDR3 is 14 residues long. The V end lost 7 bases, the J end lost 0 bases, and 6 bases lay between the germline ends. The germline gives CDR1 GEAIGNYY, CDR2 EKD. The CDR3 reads CACDLSWDTRQMFF. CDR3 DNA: TGTGCCTGCGACCTCTCCTGGGACACCCGACAGATGTTTTTC.

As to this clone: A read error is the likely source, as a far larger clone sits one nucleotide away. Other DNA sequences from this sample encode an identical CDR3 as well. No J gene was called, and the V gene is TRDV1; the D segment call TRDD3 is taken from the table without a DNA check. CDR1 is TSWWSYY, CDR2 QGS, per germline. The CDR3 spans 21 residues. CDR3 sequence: CALGEPASYVVLGDTLDKLIF. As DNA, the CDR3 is TGTGCTCTTGGGGAACCGGCTTCCTACGTTGTGCTGGGGGATACGCTCGATAAACTCATCTTC.

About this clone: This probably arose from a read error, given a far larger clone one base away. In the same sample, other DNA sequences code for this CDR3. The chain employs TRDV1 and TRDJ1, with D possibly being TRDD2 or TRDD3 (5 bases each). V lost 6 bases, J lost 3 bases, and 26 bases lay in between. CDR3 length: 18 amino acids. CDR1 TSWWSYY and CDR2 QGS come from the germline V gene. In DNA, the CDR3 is TGTGCTCTTGGAGACCACCTACGTATTACTGGTACTGCCGATAAACTCATCTTT. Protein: CALGDHLRITGTADKLIF.

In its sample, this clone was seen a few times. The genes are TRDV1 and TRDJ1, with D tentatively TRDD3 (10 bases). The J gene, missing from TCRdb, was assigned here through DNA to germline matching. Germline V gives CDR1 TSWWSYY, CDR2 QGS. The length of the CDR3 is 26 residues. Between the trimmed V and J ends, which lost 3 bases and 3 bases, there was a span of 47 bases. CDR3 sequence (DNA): TGTGCTCTTGGGGATAATCTGGGCCTTCCTACTCGCGATCGACGGGGGATACGCGCGGTGCCCGATAAACTCATCTTT. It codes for CALGDNLGLPTRDRRGIRAVPDKLIF.

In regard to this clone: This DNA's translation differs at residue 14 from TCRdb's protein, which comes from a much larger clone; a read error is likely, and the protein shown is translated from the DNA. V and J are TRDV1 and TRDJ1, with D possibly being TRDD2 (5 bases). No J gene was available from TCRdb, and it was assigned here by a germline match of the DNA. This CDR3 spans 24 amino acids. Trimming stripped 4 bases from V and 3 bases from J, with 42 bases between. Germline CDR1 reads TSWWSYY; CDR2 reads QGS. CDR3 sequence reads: CALGGRAQGYNLVRGLPFADKLIF. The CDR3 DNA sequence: TGTGCTCTTGGGGGCCGAGCCCAGGGCTACAACCTCGTACGGGGTCTCCCCTTCGCCGATAAACTCATCTTT.

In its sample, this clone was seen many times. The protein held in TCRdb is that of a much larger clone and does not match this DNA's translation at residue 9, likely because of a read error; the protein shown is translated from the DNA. The CDR3 loop reads CACDSLGLADKLIF. For the CDR3, the DNA is TGTGCCTGTGACTCACTGGGACTCGCCGATAAACTCATCTTT. The chain has TRDV2 and TRDJ1; perhaps TRDD3 as D (6 bases). Germline V gene sequence: CDR1 GEAIGNYY, CDR2 EKD. The length of the CDR3 is 14 residues. V lost 3 bases to trimming and J lost 3 bases, with 13 bases between them.

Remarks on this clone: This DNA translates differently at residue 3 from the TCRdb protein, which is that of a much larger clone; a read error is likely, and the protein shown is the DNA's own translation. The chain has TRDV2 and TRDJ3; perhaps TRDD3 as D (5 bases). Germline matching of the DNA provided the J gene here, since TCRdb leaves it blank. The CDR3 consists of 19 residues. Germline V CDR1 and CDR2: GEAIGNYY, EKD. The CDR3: CARDTTGGKSSWDTRQMFF. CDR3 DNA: TGTGCCCGTGACACAACTGGAGGTAAGAGCTCCTGGGACACCCGACAGATGTTTTTC.

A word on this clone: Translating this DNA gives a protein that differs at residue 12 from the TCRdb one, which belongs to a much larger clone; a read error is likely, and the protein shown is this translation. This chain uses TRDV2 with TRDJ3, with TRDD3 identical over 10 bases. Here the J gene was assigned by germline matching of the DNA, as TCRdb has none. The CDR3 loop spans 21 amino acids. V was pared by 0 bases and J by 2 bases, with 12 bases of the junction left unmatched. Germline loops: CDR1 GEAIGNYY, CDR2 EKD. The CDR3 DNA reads TGTGCCTGTGACACCGGCGGGCTACTGGGGGATTGCGCCTGGGACACCCGACAGATGTTTTTC. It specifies CACDTGGLLGDCAWDTRQMFF.

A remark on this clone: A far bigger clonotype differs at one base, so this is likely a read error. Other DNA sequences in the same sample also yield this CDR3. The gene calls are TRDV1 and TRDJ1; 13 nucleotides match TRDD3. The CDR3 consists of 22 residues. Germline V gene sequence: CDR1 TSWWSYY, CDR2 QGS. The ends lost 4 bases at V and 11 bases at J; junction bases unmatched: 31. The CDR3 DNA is TGTGCTCTTGGGGGACCGGGTCGACCTTCCTACGCTCCTACTGGGGGATACGCGGGCCTCATCTTT. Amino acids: CALGGPGRPSYAPTGGYAGLIF.

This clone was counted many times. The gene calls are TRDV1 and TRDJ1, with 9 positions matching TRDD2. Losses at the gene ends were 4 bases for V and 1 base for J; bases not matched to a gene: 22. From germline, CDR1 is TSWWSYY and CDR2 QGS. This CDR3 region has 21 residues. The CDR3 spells CALGAAAFLPYSPPITDKLIF. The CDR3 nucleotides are TGTGCTCTTGGGGCTGCGGCCTTCCTACCATACAGCCCTCCAATCACCGATAAACTCATCTTT.

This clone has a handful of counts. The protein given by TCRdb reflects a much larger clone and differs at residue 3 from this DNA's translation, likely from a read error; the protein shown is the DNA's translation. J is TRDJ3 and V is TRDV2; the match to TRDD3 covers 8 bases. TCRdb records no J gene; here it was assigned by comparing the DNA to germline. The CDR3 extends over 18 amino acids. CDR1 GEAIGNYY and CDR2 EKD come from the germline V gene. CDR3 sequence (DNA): TGTGCCCGTGACACCGATGGGGATACCTCCTGGGACACCCGACAGATGTTTTTC. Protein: CARDTDGDTSWDTRQMFF.

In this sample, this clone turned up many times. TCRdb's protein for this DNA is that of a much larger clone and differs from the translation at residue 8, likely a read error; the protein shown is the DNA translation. This CDR3 is CAFLAPGIDKLIF. DNA for the CDR3: TGTGCCTTCCTAGCCCCTGGGATCGATAAACTCATCTTT. The chain carries TRDV3 and TRDJ1; possible D gene TRDD3, 5 bases. Assignment of the J gene here rests on matching the DNA to germline, because TCRdb gives none. Trimming stripped 3 bases from V and 4 bases from J, with 15 bases between. This CDR3 region has 13 residues. In germline, CDR1 is TVYSNPD, CDR2 GDNSRS (reference sequence).

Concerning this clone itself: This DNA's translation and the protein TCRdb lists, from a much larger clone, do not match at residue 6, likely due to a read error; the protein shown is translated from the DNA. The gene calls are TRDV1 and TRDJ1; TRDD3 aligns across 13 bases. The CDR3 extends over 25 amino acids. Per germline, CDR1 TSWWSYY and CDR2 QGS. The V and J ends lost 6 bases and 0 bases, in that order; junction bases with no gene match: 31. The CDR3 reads CALGIYFLRSITGGYAPGYTDKLIF. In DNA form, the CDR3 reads TGTGCTCTTGGTATCTACTTTCTGAGGTCCATTACTGGGGGATACGCACCAGGCTACACCGATAAACTCATCTTT.

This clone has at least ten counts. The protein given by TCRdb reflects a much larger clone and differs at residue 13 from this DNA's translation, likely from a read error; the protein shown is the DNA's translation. CDR3 DNA sequence: TGTGCCTGTGACAGTTTACTGGGGGATATATCCACCGGTAAACTCATCTTT. Translation gives CACDSLLGDISTGKLIF. The V and J genes are TRDV2 and TRDJ1; 11 bases align to TRDD3. TCRdb lists no J gene, so it was determined here by aligning the DNA to germline. Per the germline V gene, CDR1 is GEAIGNYY and CDR2 is EKD. The CDR3 spans 17 residues.

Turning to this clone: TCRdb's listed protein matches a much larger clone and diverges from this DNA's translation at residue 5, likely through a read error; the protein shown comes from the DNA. The CDR3 is CACDTVRTGGFQYTDKLIF. The CDR3 nucleotides are TGTGCCTGTGACACCGTTCGTACTGGGGGATTTCAGTACACCGATAAACTCATCTTT. J is TRDJ1 and V is TRDV2, with 10 bases that match TRDD3. Matching the DNA to germline supplied the J gene, which TCRdb does not give. Germline values: CDR1 GEAIGNYY, CDR2 EKD. This CDR3 contains 19 residues. Germline trimming cut 0 bases from V and 0 bases from J; bases unmatched to any gene: 12.